The clone carrying this T cell receptor (beta chain) has a single count. This record comes from a study of blood T cell repertoires in COVID-19. Study details: Italy, Spain and the United States were the sources of the convalescent and acute COVID-19 samples. Sources were T cells, B-cell-depleted T cells, or PBMCs; the material itself was cDNA or gDNA.

CDR1 and CDR2 (germline): ENHRY, SYGVKD. V dropped 8 bases and J dropped 0 bases, with 16 bases sitting between them. The length of the CDR3 is 15 residues. Original handling: From reference gene primer amplification, estimates of nucleated cell counts were derived. Some clones are missing from TCRdb's copy, which holds only in-frame ones; the method was immunoSEQ multiplex PCR. Clone size and V and J calls were adopted from that table, with D and trimming inferred from the DNA. The data show 80,000 to 130,000 clones, 92% seen once. The sample was peripheral blood. The source of this sequence is a man in his 70s with acute or convalescent COVID-19. The V gene is TRBV10-3, the J gene TRBJ1-2; possibly TRBD1 for D (6 bases). The CDR3: CAIGAPQGTNYGYTF. CDR3 bases: TGTGCCATCGGGGCCCCACAGGGCACTAACTATGGCTACACCTTC.